This TCR beta chain was observed in a study of T cell repertoires in cytomegalovirus infection. Turning to the study itself: TCR beta signatures that were public indicated CMV infection and matching HLA type. The study's findings and limits: The response measured ex vivo was dominated by TCR beta clonotypes (HLA-C-restricted and CMV-specific).

Only one count was recorded for this clonotype. Its antigen is still unknown. TCRdb passed the reads through MiXCR, listing each CDR3 protein once. The sample carries about 230,000 distinct CDR3 sequences, 22% recorded once. The J segment lost 4 bases and the V segment lost 1 base, leaving 6 bases of the junction unmatched. The CDR3 loop spans 14 amino acids. The V gene's germline CDR1 is SQVTM and CDR2 ANQGSEA. The receptor comes from a human donor in good health (CMV status not recorded). Some clones in this sample may be carry-over from other donors' samples. This chain joins TRBV29-1 and TRBJ2-5; 7 nucleotides align to TRBD2. The sequencing sample was made of CD8+ T cells from PBMCs. CDR3 nucleotide sequence: TGCAGCGTTGAAGGAGGACTAGGGGTAGAGACCCAGTACTTC. Protein: CSVEGGLGVETQYF. Full variable domain (rest looked up from reference TRBV29-1 and TRBJ2-5): SAVISQKPSRDICQRGTSLTIQCQVDSQVTMMFWYRQQPGQSLTLIATANQGSEATYESGFVIDKFPISRPNLTFSTLTVSNMSPEDSSIYLCSVEGGLGVETQYFGPGTRLLVL.